The 25 T cell receptor beta chains below come from one sample, sequenced in a study of PD-1 blockade in classical Hodgkin lymphoma. Time point: cycle 4 day 1 (C4D1), after more than 5 weeks of nivolumab. Every patient had relapsed following autologous stem cell transplantation, and cohorts differed in brentuximab vedotin exposure. Measured with immunoSEQ multiplex PCR; TCRdb has only the in-frame clones, and not every one. The table shows tens of thousands of clones, with more than 75% occurring only once. Sequencing was performed on peripheral blood mononuclear cells (PBMCs), taken before the fourth cycle of nivolumab. The receptors stem from a human donor with classical Hodgkin lymphoma.

CDR3 loop: CASSDSLASGREQFF. The CDR3 bases are TGTGCCAGCAGTGATTCTTTGGCTAGCGGGAGGGAGCAGTTCTTC. The chain uses TRBV2 and TRBJ2-1; 11 bases match TRBD2. CDR1 and CDR2 from the germline V gene are SNHLY and FYNNEI. V shed 3 bases and J 10 bases; nucleotides not matched to a gene: 8. This CDR3 has 15 amino acids.

This clone was recorded only once. This rearrangement joins TRBV19 to TRBJ1-1, with 9 bases aligning to TRBD1. V lost 4 bases, J lost 4 bases, and 10 bases stayed unmatched. Germline CDR1 is LNHDA and CDR2 is SQIVND (reference sequence). This CDR3 has 16 residues. The CDR3 protein is CASSTTGGSRGTEAFF. DNA of the CDR3: TGTGCCAGTAGTACCACAGGGGGCAGTCGTGGCACTGAAGCTTTCTTT.

This chain joins TRBV7-9 and TRBJ1-2; D is unclear. Deletions cut 1 base from V and 4 bases from J, with 13 bases between. This CDR3 comprises 15 residues. Germline-derived CDR1 and CDR2 are SEHNR and FQNEAQ (reference sequence). CDR3 in DNA: TGTGCCAGCAGCTTAGGGGGTAGGGCGACCTATGGCTACACCTTC. Its protein is CASSLGGRATYGYTF. Full variable domain (rest looked up from reference TRBV7-9 and TRBJ1-2): DTGVSQNPRHKITKRGQNVTFRCDPISEHNRLYWYRQTLGQGPEFLTYFQNEAQLEKSRLLSDRFSAERPKGSFSTLEIQRTEQGDSAMYLCASSLGGRATYGYTFGSGTRLTVV.

This sequence joins TRBV11-3 and TRBJ2-7; 8 bases match TRBD2. The germline gives CDR1 SGHNT, CDR2 YENEEA. The length of the CDR3 is 13 residues. Trimming cost V 6 bases and J 3 bases; bases outside gene matches: 4. This CDR3 reads CASRGRGGYEQYF. CDR3 in DNA: TGTGCCAGCAGGGGCCGGGGGGGCTACGAGCAGTACTTC.

The genes are TRBV7-8 and TRBJ2-5; no clear D gene. This CDR3 region has 13 residues. Trimming removed 3 bases at V and 2 bases at J, with 7 bases between. Germline values: CDR1 SGHVS, CDR2 FQNEAQ. The DNA for the CDR3 is TGTGCCAGCAGCTTGCAACCTCAAGAGACCCAGTACTTC. Its translation is CASSLQPQETQYF.

This clone was counted a few times. V and J are TRBV27 and TRBJ2-2; perhaps TRBD1 as D (5 bases). CDR3 size: 15 residues. From germline, CDR1 is MNHEY and CDR2 SMNVEV (reference sequence). V was pared by 5 bases and J by 7 bases, with 17 bases between. The CDR3 is CASSLLTSGNGELFF. CDR3 bases: TGTGCCAGCAGTCTTCTTACCTCAGGGAACGGGGAGCTGTTTTTT.

This chain uses TRBV29-1 with TRBJ2-3; a possible D gene is TRBD2 (6 bases). The V and J ends lost 6 bases and 0 bases respectively, with 25 bases between them. Germline V gene lookup returns CDR1 SQVTM and CDR2 ANQGSEA. The length of the CDR3 is 18 residues. CDR3 nucleotides: TGCAGCGTCGGACCCGGGAGCTCCTCGTCGACTAGCACAGATACGCAGTATTTT. Translated: CSVGPGSSSSTSTDTQYF.

The rearrangement uses TRBV19 and TRBJ1-5; 8 nucleotides agree with TRBD1. V lost 8 bases, J lost 2 bases, and 5 bases stayed unmatched. The CDR3 consists of 14 residues. The germline gives CDR1 LNHDA, CDR2 SQIVND (reference sequence). CDR3 bases: TGTGCCAGTGAGACAGGGGTGGGCAATCAGCCCCAGCATTTT. Amino acids: CASETGVGNQPQHF.

V is TRBV7-3 and J is TRBJ2-3; 9 bases are shared with TRBD1. This CDR3 is 16 amino acids long. Per germline, CDR1 SGHTA and CDR2 FQGTGA. Trimming cost V 0 bases and J 2 bases; bases outside gene matches: 3. The CDR3 DNA reads as TGTGCCAGCAGCTTAACCGGGACAGGGTACACAGATACGCAGTATTTT. As protein: CASSLTGTGYTDTQYF.

The chain is built from TRBV2 and TRBJ2-5, with D perhaps matching TRBD2 (6 bases). V was pared by 4 bases and J by 5 bases, with 14 bases between. Germline lookup yields CDR1 SNHLY and CDR2 FYNNEI. This CDR3 region has 14 residues. CDR3: CASSARLVVETQYF. The CDR3 bases are TGTGCCAGCAGTGCCCGACTAGTTGTCGAGACCCAGTACTTC. The variable domain in full, completed from reference TRBV2 and TRBJ2-5, reads EPEVTQTPSHQVTQMGQEVILRCVPISNHLYFYWYRQILGQKVEFLVSFYNNEISEKSEIFDDQFSVERPDGSNFTLKIRSTKLEDSAMYFCASSARLVVETQYFGPGTRLLVL.

This clone appeared once. The J gene is TRBJ1-2, the V gene TRBV13; 7 nucleotides line up with TRBD1. The J segment lost 7 bases and the V segment lost 4 bases, leaving 9 bases of the junction unmatched. The CDR3 contains 14 residues. Germline V gene sequence: CDR1 PRHDT, CDR2 FYEKMQ (reference sequence). The CDR3 DNA reads TGTGCCAGCAGCTCGCGCCGGGACAGACGTGGCTACACCTTC. It codes for CASSSRRDRRGYTF.

This clone is judged medium-sized. The chain is built from TRBV19 and TRBJ1-1; 8 nucleotides agree with TRBD1. The germline gives CDR1 LNHDA, CDR2 SQIVND (reference sequence). The CDR3 has 15 amino acids. V was clipped by 3 bases and J by 3 bases; unmatched bases: 6. The CDR3 nucleotides read TGTGCCAGTAGTATTAATAACAGGGGGGACACTGAAGCTTTCTTT. Protein: CASSINNRGDTEAFF.

This chain uses TRBV9 with TRBJ2-2; tentatively, D is TRBD1 (5 bases). The CDR3 spans 14 residues. Between the trimmed V and J ends, which lost 1 base and 2 bases, there was a span of 6 bases. Germline values: CDR1 SGDLS, CDR2 YYNGEE. The CDR3 sequence: CASSVTGNTGELFF. CDR3 nucleotides: TGTGCCAGCAGCGTAACAGGCAACACCGGGGAGCTGTTTTTT.

This clone was found a few times. In DNA form, the CDR3 reads TGTGCCAGCAGCTTAGGTAGCGGCTTGTCGGGAGAGCAGTACTTC. Protein product: CASSLGSGLSGEQYF. This chain links TRBV7-8 with TRBJ2-7; TRBD2 might be the D (6 bases). Germline CDR1 reads SGHVS; CDR2 reads FQNEAQ. This CDR3 has 15 residues. V dropped 1 base and J dropped 7 bases, with 17 bases sitting between them.

The V and J genes are TRBV7-9 and TRBJ1-4, with D possibly being TRBD1 (6 bases). The V gene lost 1 base and the J gene lost 10 bases, with 22 bases spanning the gap. Germline values: CDR1 SEHNR, CDR2 FQNEAQ (reference sequence). This CDR3 region has 17 residues. CDR3 region: CASSLGTEWDGDRKLFF. CDR3 DNA: TGTGCCAGCAGCTTAGGGACAGAATGGGACGGTGACCGAAAACTGTTTTTT.

This clone was observed a few times. Within the sample, other DNA sequences also encode this same CDR3. V and J are TRBV6-1 and TRBJ1-4; 7 nucleotides line up with TRBD1. V dropped 0 bases and J dropped 7; count of bases not matched to a gene: 5. The CDR3 is 15 residues long. Germline V gene lookup returns CDR1 MNHNS and CDR2 SASEGT. CDR3 loop: CASSEARGGVEKLFF. For the CDR3, the DNA is TGTGCCAGCAGTGAAGCGCGAGGGGGCGTTGAAAAACTGTTTTTT.

The rearrangement links TRBV2 to TRBJ2-2; no definite D call. Trimming left V 2 bases short and J 4 bases short, with 11 bases between. CDR1 and CDR2 from the germline V gene are SNHLY and FYNNEI. The CDR3 length is 15 residues. The CDR3 nucleotides read TGTGCCAGCAGTGAAAGATCTTCGGGCACCGGGGAGCTGTTTTTT. Its translation is CASSERSSGTGELFF.

Judged by abundance, this clone is medium-sized (0.01 to 0.1%). The V gene is TRBV6-6, the J gene TRBJ1-2; 12 positions agree with TRBD1. The CDR3 is 13 residues long. The germline V gene encodes CDR1 MNHNY and CDR2 SVGAGI (reference sequence). After removal of 6 bases from V and 8 bases from J, the junction contained 4 bases not matched to a gene. CDR3 amino acids: CASREGTGGGYTF. The CDR3 DNA follows: TGTGCCAGCAGGGAAGGGACAGGGGGCGGCTACACCTTC.

This clone has more than one count but fewer than ten. The genes are TRBV5-4 and TRBJ2-1, with 7 positions matching TRBD2. V shed 0 bases, J shed 8 bases, and the junction held 8 bases outside the gene matches. Germline CDR1 SGHNT, CDR2 YYREEE (reference sequence). The CDR3 has 15 residues. The CDR3 sequence is CASSLGTRVGDEQFF. The CDR3 region has the DNA TGTGCCAGCAGCTTGGGGACTAGGGTAGGCGATGAGCAGTTCTTC.

This clone has only one observation. The chain employs TRBV7-9 and TRBJ1-4; no clear D gene. CDR1 is SEHNR, CDR2 FQNEAQ, per germline (reference sequence). The CDR3 loop spans 15 amino acids. Trimming took 1 base from V and 7 from J, leaving 13 bases between them. The CDR3 loop is CASSLDVTFSEKLFF. CDR3 nucleotides: TGTGCCAGCAGCTTAGATGTCACATTTAGTGAAAAACTGTTTTTT.

The gene calls are TRBV2 and TRBJ1-4, with D perhaps matching TRBD1 (6 bases). The CDR3 runs to 13 residues. V gave up 5 bases and J gave up 9 bases, with 13 bases separating them. Germline assignment: CDR1 SNHLY and CDR2 FYNNEI. The CDR3 coding sequence is TGTGCCAGCAGTACGGACAGTCCCAAAAAACTGTTTTTT. It yields the protein CASSTDSPKKLFF.

The V and J genes are TRBV11-3 and TRBJ1-6; 10 nucleotides align to TRBD1. CDR1 is SGHNT and CDR2 is YENEEA in the germline V gene. V lost 2 bases and J lost 10; bases outside the gene matches: 5. The CDR3 loop spans 15 amino acids. The CDR3: CASSLRDRGLSPLHF. In nucleotides, the CDR3 is TGTGCCAGCAGCTTACGGGACAGGGGCCTCTCACCCCTCCACTTT.

V is TRBV5-1 and J is TRBJ2-1; perhaps TRBD2 as D (6 bases). Germline CDR1 and CDR2: SGHRS and YFSETQ. Trimming stripped 6 bases from V and 4 bases from J, with 17 bases between. CDR3 length: 15 residues. The CDR3 bases are TGCGCCAGCACCGGAACTTTAGCGGCTTACAATGAGCAGTTCTTC. Its translation is CASTGTLAAYNEQFF.

This chain connects TRBV10-2 to TRBJ2-7; 7 bases line up with TRBD1. The CDR3 sequence is 14 residues long. CDR1 and CDR2 from the germline V gene are WSHSY and SAAADI. V lost 6 bases to trimming and J lost 2 bases; unmatched junction nucleotides: 7. The CDR3: CASRLRDRTYEQYF. As DNA, the CDR3 is TGCGCCAGCAGACTCCGGGACAGAACCTACGAGCAGTACTTC.

The V gene is TRBV28, the J gene TRBJ1-2; 10 nucleotides agree with TRBD1. This CDR3 has 17 residues. V dropped 5 bases and J dropped 4; count of bases not matched to a gene: 13. Looked up from germline, CDR1 is MDHEN and CDR2 is SYDVKM. As DNA, the CDR3 is TGTGCCAGCAGTGCGCCCCGCCAGACAGGGGGCGGCTATGGCTACACCTTC. Translated, it gives CASSAPRQTGGGYGYTF.